This T cell receptor (beta chain) was recorded in a study of cytomegalovirus exposure and HLA in healthy donors. Study observations and caveats: The investigators catalogued 164 TCR beta chains as cytomegalovirus-associated.

Germline loops: CDR1 GTSNPN, CDR2 SVGIG (reference sequence). The V gene lost 4 bases and the J gene lost 7 bases, with 10 bases spanning the gap. The CDR3 is 11 residues long. On this clone itself: The antigen remains unidentified.

Measured with immunoSEQ multiplex PCR; TCRdb has only the in-frame clones, and not every one. The sample has 200,000 to 250,000 clones, over 70% seen once; the top ten hold about 14%. The sequenced sample consisted of PBMCs. This sequence originates from a woman in her 30s in good health and CMV-seropositive. The V gene is TRBV30, the J gene TRBJ1-1; a possible D gene is TRBD1 (6 bases). Here the CDR3 DNA reads TGTGCCTGGATTAGGGGGTATGAAGCTTTCTTT. This translates into CAWIRGYEAFF.